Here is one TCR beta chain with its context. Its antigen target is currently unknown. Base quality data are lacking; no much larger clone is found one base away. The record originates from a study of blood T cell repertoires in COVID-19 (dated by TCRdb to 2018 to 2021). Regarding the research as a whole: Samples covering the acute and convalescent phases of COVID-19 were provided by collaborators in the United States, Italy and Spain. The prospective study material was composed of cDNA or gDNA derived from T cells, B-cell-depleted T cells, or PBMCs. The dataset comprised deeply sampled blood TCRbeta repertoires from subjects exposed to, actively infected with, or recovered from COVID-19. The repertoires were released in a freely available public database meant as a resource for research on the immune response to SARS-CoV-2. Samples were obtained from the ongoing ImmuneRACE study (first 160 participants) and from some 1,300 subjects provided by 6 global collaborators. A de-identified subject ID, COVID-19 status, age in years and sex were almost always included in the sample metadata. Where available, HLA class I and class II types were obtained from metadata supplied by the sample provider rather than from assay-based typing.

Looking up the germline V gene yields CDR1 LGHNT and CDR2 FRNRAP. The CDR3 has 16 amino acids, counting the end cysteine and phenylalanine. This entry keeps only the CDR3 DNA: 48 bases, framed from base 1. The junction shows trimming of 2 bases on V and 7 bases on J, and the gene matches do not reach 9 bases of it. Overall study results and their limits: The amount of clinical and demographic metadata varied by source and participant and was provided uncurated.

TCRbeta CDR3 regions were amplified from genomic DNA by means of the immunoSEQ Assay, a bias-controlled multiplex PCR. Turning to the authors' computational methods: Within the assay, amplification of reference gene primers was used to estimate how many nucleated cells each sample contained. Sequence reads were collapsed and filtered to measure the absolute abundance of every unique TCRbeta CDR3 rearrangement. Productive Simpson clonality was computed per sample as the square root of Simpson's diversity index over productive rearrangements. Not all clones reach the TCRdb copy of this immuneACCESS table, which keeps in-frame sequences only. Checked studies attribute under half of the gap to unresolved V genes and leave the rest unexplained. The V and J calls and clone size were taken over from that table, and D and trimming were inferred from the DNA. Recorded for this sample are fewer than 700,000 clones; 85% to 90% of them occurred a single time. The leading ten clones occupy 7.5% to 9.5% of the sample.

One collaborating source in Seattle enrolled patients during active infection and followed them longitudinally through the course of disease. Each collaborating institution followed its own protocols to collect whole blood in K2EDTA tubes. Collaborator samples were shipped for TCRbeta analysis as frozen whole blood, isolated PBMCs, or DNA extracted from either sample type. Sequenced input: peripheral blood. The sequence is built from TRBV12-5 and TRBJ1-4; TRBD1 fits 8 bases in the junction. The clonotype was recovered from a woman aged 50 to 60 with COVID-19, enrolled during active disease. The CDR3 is CASGLYNTGTGEKLFF. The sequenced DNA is TGTGCTAGTGGTTTGTATAACACCGGGACAGGTGAAAAACTGTTTTTT.